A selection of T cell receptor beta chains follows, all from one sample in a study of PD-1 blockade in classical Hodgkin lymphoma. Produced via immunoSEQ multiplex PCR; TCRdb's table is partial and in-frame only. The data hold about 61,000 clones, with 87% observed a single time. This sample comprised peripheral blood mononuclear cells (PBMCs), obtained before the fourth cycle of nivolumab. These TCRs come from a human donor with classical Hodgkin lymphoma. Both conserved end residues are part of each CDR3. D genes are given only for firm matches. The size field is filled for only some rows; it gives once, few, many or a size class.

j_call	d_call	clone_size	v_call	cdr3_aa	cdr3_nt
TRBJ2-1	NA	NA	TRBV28	CASRTAASLANEQFF	TGTGCCAGCAGAACCGCGGCCTCACTAGCCAATGAGCAGTTCTTC
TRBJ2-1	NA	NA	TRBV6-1	CASSEFTHEQFF	TGTGCCAGCAGTGAATTTACCCATGAGCAGTTCTTC
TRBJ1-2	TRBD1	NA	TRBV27	CASSPGQGYGYTF	TGTGCCAGCAGTCCGGGACAGGGTTATGGCTACACCTTC
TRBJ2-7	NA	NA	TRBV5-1	CASSLEGPPGEQYF	TGCGCCAGCAGCTTGGAAGGCCCGCCGGGAGAGCAGTACTTC
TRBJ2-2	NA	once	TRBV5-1	CASSLEGLDTGELFF	TGCGCCAGCAGCTTGGAAGGACTCGACACCGGGGAGCTGTTTTTT
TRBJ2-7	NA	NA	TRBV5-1	CASSLERSREQYF	TGCGCCAGCAGCTTGGAGCGGTCTAGGGAGCAGTACTTC
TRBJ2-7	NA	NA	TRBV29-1	CSAAGSSYEQYF	TGCAGCGCCGCGGGTTCTTCCTACGAGCAGTACTTC
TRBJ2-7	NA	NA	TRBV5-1	CASSLEVHSYEQYF	TGCGCCAGCAGCTTGGAGGTGCACTCCTACGAGCAGTACTTC
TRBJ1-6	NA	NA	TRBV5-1	CASVDRPGVSPLHF	TGCGCCAGCGTAGACAGGCCGGGGGTCTCACCCCTCCACTTT
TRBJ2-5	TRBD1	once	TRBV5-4	CASSKGQGHLGTQYF	TGTGCCAGCAGCAAGGGACAGGGTCATTTGGGGACCCAGTACTTC
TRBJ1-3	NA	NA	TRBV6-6	CASGFYSGNTIYF	TGTGCCAGCGGGTTCTACTCTGGAAACACCATATATTTT
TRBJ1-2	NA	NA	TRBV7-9	CASSSQSLYGYTF	TGTGCCAGCAGCTCCCAATCCTTATATGGCTACACCTTC
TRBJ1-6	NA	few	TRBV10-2	CASSPGRGYSPLHF	TGCGCCAGCAGCCCGGGCCGGGGTTATTCACCCCTCCACTTT
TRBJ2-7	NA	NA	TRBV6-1	CASNTRDYEQYF	TGTGCCAGCAACACAAGAGACTACGAGCAGTACTTC
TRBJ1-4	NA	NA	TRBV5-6	CASSLDRTNLFF	TGTGCCAGCAGCTTGGACAGAACCAACCTATTTTTT
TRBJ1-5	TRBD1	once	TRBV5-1	CASSLTGANQPQHF	TGCGCCAGCAGCTTGACAGGGGCGAATCAGCCCCAGCATTTT
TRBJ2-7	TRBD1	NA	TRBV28	CASSFFTGTGTYEQYF	TGTGCCAGCAGTTTTTTTACCGGGACAGGGACCTACGAGCAGTACTTC